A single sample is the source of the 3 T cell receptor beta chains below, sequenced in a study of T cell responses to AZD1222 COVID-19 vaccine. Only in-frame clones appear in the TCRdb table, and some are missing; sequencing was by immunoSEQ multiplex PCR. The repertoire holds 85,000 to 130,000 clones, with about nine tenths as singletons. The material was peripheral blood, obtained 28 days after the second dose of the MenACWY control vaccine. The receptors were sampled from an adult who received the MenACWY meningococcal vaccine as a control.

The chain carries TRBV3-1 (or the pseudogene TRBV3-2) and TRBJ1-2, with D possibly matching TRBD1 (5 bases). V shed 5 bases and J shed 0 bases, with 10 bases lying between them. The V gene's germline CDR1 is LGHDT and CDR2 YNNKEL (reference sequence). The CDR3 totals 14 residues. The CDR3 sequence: CASSGAAANYGYTF. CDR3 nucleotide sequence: TGTGCCAGCAGCGGGGCAGCTGCTAACTATGGCTACACCTTC.

The CDR3 loop is CASSQSGYGYTF. CDR3 nucleotides: TGTGCCAGCAGCCAGTCGGGCTATGGCTACACCTTC. The rearrangement links TRBV16 to TRBJ1-2; D not resolved. CDR3 length equals 12 residues. Trimming took off 3 bases at V and 4 bases at J, with 6 bases between the two ends. Germline V CDR1 and CDR2: KGHSY, FQNENV.

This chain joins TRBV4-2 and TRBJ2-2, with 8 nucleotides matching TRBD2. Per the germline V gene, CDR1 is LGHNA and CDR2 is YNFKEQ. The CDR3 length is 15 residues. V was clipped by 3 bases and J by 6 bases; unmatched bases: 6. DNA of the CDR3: TGTGCCAGCAGCCAGGGACTAGATCTCTCCGGGGAGCTGTTTTTT. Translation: CASSQGLDLSGELFF.